This T cell receptor (beta chain) was found in a study of T cells after yellow fever vaccination. This clonotype turned up a few times. Its antigen is unidentified. TCRdb re-derived calls from the 5' RACE reads in MiXCR, one entry per CDR3 protein. The sample lists approximately 150,000 distinct CDR3 sequences, roughly 6.4% occurring once. Regarding the study as a whole: Clones from primary vaccination mostly reappeared after the booster (less than 98% CD4, around 90% CD8). Repertoires sorted by FACS could include abundant clonotypes that are contaminants from the bulk population. Researchers noted that a small share of clonotypes showed up in both CD4 and CD8 compartments.

The specimen was CD4+ T cells sorted from PBMCs, collected on the day of the first yellow fever vaccination. The receptor comes from a man between 18 and 35 years old who received the YFV17D yellow fever vaccine.

CDR3 sequence reads: CASSLAGGSVTQYF. The CDR3 DNA reads as TGTGCCAGCAGCTTAGCGGGGGGCTCAGTTACGCAGTATTTT. The chain joins TRBV7-9 to TRBJ2-3; possibly TRBD1 or TRBD2 for D (6 bases each). The CDR3 extends over 14 amino acids. CDR1 and CDR2 from the germline V gene are SEHNR and FQNEAQ (reference sequence). With 0 bases removed from V and 8 bases from J, the gap between germline ends came to 12 bases.